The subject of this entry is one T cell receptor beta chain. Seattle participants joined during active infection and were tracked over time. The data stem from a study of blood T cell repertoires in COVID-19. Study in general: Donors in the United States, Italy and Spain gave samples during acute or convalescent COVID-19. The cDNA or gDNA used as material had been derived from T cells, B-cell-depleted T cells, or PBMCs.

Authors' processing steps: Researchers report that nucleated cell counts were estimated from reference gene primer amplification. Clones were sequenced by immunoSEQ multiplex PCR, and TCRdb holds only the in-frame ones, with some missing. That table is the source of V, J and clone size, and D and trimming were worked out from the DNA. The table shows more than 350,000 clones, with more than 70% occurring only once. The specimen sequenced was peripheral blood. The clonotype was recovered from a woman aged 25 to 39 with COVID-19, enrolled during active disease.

CDR3: CASSHRTDTEAFF. CDR3 bases: TGTGCCAGCAGCCATCGGACAGACACTGAAGCTTTCTTT. The chain recombines TRBV9 with TRBJ1-1, with D possibly TRBD1 on 6 matching bases. Per germline, CDR1 SGDLS and CDR2 YYNGEE. Trimming pared 4 bases from V and 3 bases from J, leaving 10 bases between. The CDR3 totals 13 residues.